This T cell receptor beta chain was sequenced in a study of PD-1 blockade in classical Hodgkin lymphoma. Overall study findings and caveats: Newly diagnosed patients had baseline TCR diversity that was reportedly lower than that of healthy donors.

For this clone: Its antigen remains unknown.

Sequencing used immunoSEQ multiplex PCR; TCRdb keeps in-frame clones, though not all of them. The sample holds around 29,000 clones, about 82% seen once. Germline CDR1 is MDHEN and CDR2 is SYDVKM. CDR3 length: 21 residues. V trimming: 4 bases; J trimming: 0 bases; junction bases outside the gene matches: 12. The time point denotes: cycle 4 day 1 (C4D1), after 5 to 7 weeks of nivolumab. Relapse after autologous stem cell transplantation occurred in every patient, and brentuximab vedotin exposure varied. Investigators isolated CD4+ T cells from thawed PBMCs through magnetic negative selection. The gene calls are TRBV28 and TRBJ2-6; TRBD2 matches 13 bases. The source was CD4+ T cells from blood, collected before the fourth cycle of nivolumab. The TCR originated in a human donor with classical Hodgkin lymphoma. The CDR3 region is CASSSLPGLAGPSSGANVLTF. The CDR3 region has the DNA TGTGCCAGCAGTTCCCTCCCGGGACTAGCGGGGCCGAGCTCTGGGGCCAACGTCCTGACTTTC. The full variable domain, in which reference TRBV28 and TRBJ2-6 provide the parts outside the CDR3, is DVKVTQSSRYLVKRTGEKVFLECVQDMDHENMFWYRQDPGLGLRLIYFSYDVKMKEKGDIPEGYSVSREKKERFSLILESASTNQTSMYLCASSSLPGLAGPSSGANVLTFGAGSRLTVL.